Presented here are 27 T cell receptor beta chains from one specimen sequenced in a study of identical twins. MiXCR, applied by TCRdb to the 5' RACE reads, yields one record per CDR3 protein. This sample has more than 1.5 million distinct CDR3 sequences, with about 32% found just once. Sequenced: cord blood. These receptors all come from a newborn girl in good health.

The V call is TRBV19, the J call TRBJ2-5, with 7 bases identical to TRBD1. The germline gives CDR1 LNHDA, CDR2 SQIVND (reference sequence). The CDR3 is 15 amino acids. Trimming removed 2 bases from V and 5 bases from J; junction bases left unmatched: 8. The CDR3 DNA reads as TGTGCCAGTAGTATATGGGCAGGGGGTCAGGAGACCCAGTACTTC. Translation gives CASSIWAGGQETQYF.

The chain carries TRBV9 and TRBJ2-5; D is possibly TRBD2 (5 bases). V was shortened by 0 bases and J by 5 bases, with 8 bases between the two germline ends. The CDR3 runs to 13 residues. The germline V gene encodes CDR1 SGDLS and CDR2 YYNGEE. DNA for the CDR3: TGTGCCAGCAGCGTAGGAGGGCTGGAGACCCAGTACTTC. It yields the protein CASSVGGLETQYF. The whole variable domain, remainder taken from reference TRBV9 and TRBJ2-5, is DSGVTQTPKHLITATGQRVTLRCSPRSGDLSVYWYQQSLDQGLQFLIQYYNGEERAKGNILERFSAQQFPDLHSELNLSSLELGDSALYFCASSVGGLETQYFGPGTRLLVL.

This sequence joins TRBV9 and TRBJ2-1; no reliable D call. Trimming removed 4 bases at V and 8 bases at J, with 16 bases between. The CDR3 is made up of 14 amino acids. Looked up from germline, CDR1 is SGDLS and CDR2 is YYNGEE. The CDR3 nucleotides are TGTGCCAGCAGCTTTACCAGTTTCCGCGATGAGCAGTTCTTC. Translation gives CASSFTSFRDEQFF.

This clonotype was detected many times. This sequence joins TRBV29-1 and TRBJ1-2; 7 nucleotides match TRBD1. There are 12 residues in the CDR3. J was trimmed by 7 bases and V by 4 bases; bases with no gene match: 6. Germline V CDR1 and CDR2: SQVTM, ANQGSEA. CDR3 region: CSVARTGFGYTF. CDR3 bases: TGCAGCGTTGCCAGGACAGGTTTTGGCTACACCTTC.

The genes are TRBV3-1 and TRBJ2-3; no clear D. Germline lookup yields CDR1 LGHDT and CDR2 YNNKEL (reference sequence). The CDR3 is made up of 16 amino acids. Trimming took 3 bases from V and 1 from J, leaving 14 bases between them. CDR3 in amino acids: CASSHEGDSRTDTQYF. In DNA, the CDR3 is TGTGCCAGCAGCCACGAAGGCGATTCCCGCACAGATACGCAGTATTTT.

The chain recombines TRBV7-2 with TRBJ2-1; a possible D gene is TRBD1 (5 bases). This CDR3 is 13 amino acids long. V was cut by 1 base and J by 9 bases, with 10 bases left in between. Germline assignment: CDR1 SGHTA and CDR2 FQGNSA. CDR3 protein: CASSLGNDSEQFF. CDR3 nucleotides: TGTGCCAGCAGCTTAGGAAACGACAGTGAGCAGTTCTTC.

The chain carries TRBV12-3 or TRBV12-4 and TRBJ2-7, with 7 nucleotides matching TRBD2. The CDR3 is 15 residues long. V dropped 4 bases and J dropped 0; count of bases not matched to a gene: 6. The CDR3 loop reads CASSSGLRGSYEQYF. The CDR3 DNA reads as TGTGCCAGCAGTTCGGGACTACGGGGCTCCTACGAGCAGTACTTC.

The chain couples TRBV2 to TRBJ1-6; 9 positions agree with TRBD1. Germline lookup yields CDR1 SNHLY and CDR2 FYNNEI. This CDR3 is 15 amino acids long. Trimming took 7 bases from V and 7 from J; bases not matched to a gene: 8. This CDR3 reads CASKSWDRVNSPLHF. In DNA form, the CDR3 reads TGTGCCAGCAAATCTTGGGACAGGGTCAATTCACCCCTCCACTTT.

About this clonotype itself: The germline gene is not matched at one end of the junction; a read error may be the cause. The CDR3 DNA follows: TGTCCCAGCAGTTTAAAGTTGCCCGGGACTAGGGACCCCATTACAGATACGCAGTATTTT. This gives the protein CPSSLKLPGTRDPITDTQYF. The V and J genes are TRBV27 and TRBJ2-3; 8 bases agree with TRBD2. In germline, CDR1 is MNHEY, CDR2 SMNVEV (reference sequence). The CDR3 has 20 amino acids.

This clonotype has only a few counts. This chain connects TRBV27 to TRBJ2-7; 8 bases agree with TRBD2. This CDR3 comprises 16 residues. The germline V gene encodes CDR1 MNHEY and CDR2 SMNVEV (reference sequence). Trimming cost V 7 bases and J 3 bases; bases outside gene matches: 14. The chain's CDR3 is CASKVGGGRTLYEQYF. CDR3 sequence (DNA): TGTGCCAGCAAAGTTGGAGGCGGGAGGACTCTCTACGAGCAGTACTTC.

This clonotype was counted a few times. This chain links TRBV28 with TRBJ1-2; no firm D call. Germline V gives CDR1 MDHEN, CDR2 SYDVKM. The germline V and J ends were trimmed by 1 base and 0 bases, with 18 bases remaining between them. The CDR3 is made up of 18 amino acids. CDR3 in DNA: TGTGCCAGCAGTTTATACAGATTGGTGGCTCCCGCTAACTATGGCTACACCTTC. Residues: CASSLYRLVAPANYGYTF.

Turning to this clonotype: This could be a read error, since a much larger clone is one nucleotide away. The CDR3 is CASSLGGKFSYERYF. CDR3 bases: TGCGCCAGCAGCTTGGGGGGGAAGTTTTCCTACGAGCGGTACTTC. The chain has TRBV5-1 and TRBJ2-7, with D perhaps TRBD1 or TRBD2 (5 bases each). This CDR3 is built from 15 residues. Germline loops: CDR1 SGHRS, CDR2 YFSETQ.

The V gene is TRBV12-3 or TRBV12-4, the J gene TRBJ2-4; D is undetermined. There are 13 residues in the CDR3. V dropped 0 bases and J dropped 3 bases, with 3 bases sitting between them. This CDR3 reads CASSLAFKNIQYF. DNA for the CDR3: TGTGCCAGCAGTTTAGCATTCAAAAACATTCAGTACTTC.

V is TRBV4-1 and J is TRBJ2-7; a possible D gene is TRBD2 (5 bases). The better agreement between TRBJ2-5 and the DNA end casts doubt on the J call. This CDR3 comprises 15 residues. CDR1 is MGHRA and CDR2 is YSYEKL in the germline V gene. CDR3 residues: CASSQVLVPRETQYF. The CDR3, as DNA: TGCGCCAGCAGCCAAGTACTAGTACCCCGTGAGACCCAGTACTTC.

A few counts support this clonotype. The gene calls are TRBV20-1 and TRBJ2-3; no definite D call. Trimming shortened V by 2 bases and J by 6 bases, and 15 bases separated the two germline ends. The CDR3 loop spans 14 amino acids. From germline, CDR1 is DFQATT and CDR2 SNEGSKA (reference sequence). The CDR3: CSARQGRLTDTQYF. For the CDR3, the DNA is TGCAGTGCTAGACAAGGACGGTTAACGGATACGCAGTATTTT.

The V call is TRBV10-3, the J call TRBJ1-1; TRBD1 aligns across 11 bases. In germline, CDR1 is ENHRY, CDR2 SYGVKD. This CDR3 is 15 amino acids long. J was trimmed by 1 base and V by 4 bases; bases with no gene match: 2. CDR3: CAISAGQGANTEAFF. CDR3 coding DNA: TGTGCCATCAGTGCAGGACAGGGGGCGAACACTGAAGCTTTCTTT.

About this clonotype itself: One junction end disagrees with the germline gene, perhaps due to a read error. This sequence joins TRBV13 and TRBJ2-7; D might be TRBD1 (6 bases). This CDR3 region has 14 residues. Germline assignment: CDR1 PRHDT and CDR2 FYEKMQ (reference sequence). The CDR3 is CVSSQRQEIFEQYF. CDR3 nucleotide sequence: TGTGTCAGCAGCCAAAGACAGGAGATCTTCGAGCAGTACTTC. Filled out from reference TRBV13 and TRBJ2-7, the complete variable domain reads AAGVIQSPRHLIKEKRETATLKCYPIPRHDTVYWYQQGPGQDPQFLISFYEKMQSDKGSIPDRFSAQQFSDYHSELNMSSLELGDSALYFCVSSQRQEIFEQYFGPGTRLTVT.

Remarks on this clonotype: The conserved closing phenylalanine or tryptophan is absent in this CDR3, likely reflecting a read error. The chain has TRBV18 and TRBJ2-7; 7 nucleotides agree with TRBD2. Per germline, CDR1 KGHSH and CDR2 LQKENI. Trimming cost V 6 bases and J 0 bases; bases outside gene matches: 2. The CDR3 has 13 residues. Here the CDR3 DNA reads TGTGCCAGCTCCGGGAGGTTCTCCTACGAGCAGTACTTA. It specifies CASSGRFSYEQYL.

This clonotype was counted only a few times. The chain joins TRBV3-1 to TRBJ2-4, with D possibly matching TRBD2 (5 bases). This CDR3 has 12 amino acids. The germline CDR1 and CDR2 sequences are LGHDT and YNNKEL (reference sequence). Trimming took 0 bases from V and 13 from J, leaving 10 bases between them. CDR3 amino acids: CASSQELEEQYF. CDR3 sequence (DNA): TGTGCCAGCAGCCAAGAGCTGGAGGAGCAGTACTTC.

Ten or more counts support this clonotype. The chain recombines TRBV27 with TRBJ2-7; 8 positions match TRBD2. CDR1 is MNHEY, CDR2 SMNVEV, per germline (reference sequence). This CDR3 is 13 amino acids long. The V and J ends lost 6 bases and 4 bases, in that order; junction bases with no gene match: 5. The CDR3 DNA is TGTGCCAGCAGGCGCAGCGGGAGTTACGAGCAGTACTTC. Amino acid sequence: CASRRSGSYEQYF.

The table lists this clonotype with a few counts. The rearrangement links TRBV6-6 to TRBJ1-2, with 9 positions matching TRBD1. The CDR3 spans 14 residues. Germline CDR1 reads MNHNY; CDR2 reads SVGAGI (reference sequence). The V gene end was trimmed by 8 bases and the J gene end by 8 bases; junction bases not matched to a gene: 12. The CDR3 sequence: CASEQGAQSKGYTF. The CDR3 DNA reads as TGTGCCAGCGAACAGGGGGCGCAGTCTAAGGGCTACACCTTC.

This clonotype has just a few counts. This sequence joins TRBV29-1 and TRBJ2-6, with 9 positions matching TRBD1. With V trimmed by 6 bases and J by 4 bases, 7 bases remained unmatched. The CDR3 has 15 residues. Germline assignment: CDR1 SQVTM and CDR2 ANQGSEA. CDR3 residues: CSVKQGARGANVLTF. The DNA of the CDR3 is TGCAGCGTGAAACAGGGGGCGCGCGGGGCCAACGTCCTGACTTTC. Looking up the rest from reference TRBV29-1 and TRBJ2-6 gives the full variable domain: SAVISQKPSRDICQRGTSLTIQCQVDSQVTMMFWYRQQPGQSLTLIATANQGSEATYESGFVIDKFPISRPNLTFSTLTVSNMSPEDSSIYLCSVKQGARGANVLTFGAGSRLTVL.

The V gene is TRBV28, the J gene TRBJ2-1; D is possibly TRBD1 (6 bases). With 5 bases removed from V and 6 bases from J, the gap between germline ends came to 17 bases. The CDR3 is 15 residues long. Germline CDR1 reads MDHEN; CDR2 reads SYDVKM. CDR3 bases: TGTGCCAGCAGTCCCTCAGACAGGAGAAGCAATGAGCAGTTCTTC. It specifies CASSPSDRRSNEQFF. Full variable domain (remainder filled in from reference TRBV28 and TRBJ2-1): DVKVTQSSRYLVKRTGEKVFLECVQDMDHENMFWYRQDPGLGLRLIYFSYDVKMKEKGDIPEGYSVSREKKERFSLILESASTNQTSMYLCASSPSDRRSNEQFFGPGTRLTVL.

This clonotype was counted at least ten times. V usage is TRBV27 and J usage is TRBJ2-1, with D uncertain. Looked up from germline, CDR1 is MNHEY and CDR2 is SMNVEV (reference sequence). CDR3 length: 12 residues. Trimming cost V 3 bases and J 5 bases, with 5 bases left between them. The CDR3 loop reads CASSFGHNEQFF. In nucleotides, the CDR3 is TGTGCCAGCAGTTTTGGCCACAATGAGCAGTTCTTC.

In its sample, this clonotype was seen a few times. The chain carries TRBV10-3 and TRBJ1-1, with 9 bases identical to TRBD1. V lost 6 bases to trimming and J lost 3 bases; unmatched junction nucleotides: 8. Germline V CDR1 and CDR2: ENHRY, SYGVKD. The CDR3 consists of 15 residues. The CDR3 nucleotides read TGTGCCATCAGGGGGACAGGGTTCGGGGACACTGAAGCTTTCTTT. This gives the protein CAIRGTGFGDTEAFF.

This chain links TRBV24-1 with TRBJ1-5; perhaps TRBD1 as D (6 bases). Germline loops: CDR1 KGHDR, CDR2 SFDVKD. Deletions cut 4 bases from V and 6 bases from J, with 21 bases between. This CDR3 is built from 17 residues. The CDR3 region is CATSDPKTGIGGQPQHF. The CDR3 nucleotides read TGTGCCACCAGTGACCCCAAAACAGGGATCGGCGGTCAGCCCCAGCATTTT.

This clonotype was seen a handful of times. The chain employs TRBV10-3 and TRBJ1-5; D is uncertain. V shed 8 bases and J shed 5 bases, with 13 bases lying between them. The CDR3 runs 13 residues. The germline gives CDR1 ENHRY, CDR2 SYGVKD. In nucleotides, the CDR3 is TGTGCCATCGGTTCTTCGGGTTATCAGCCCCAGCATTTT. This sequence encodes CAIGSSGYQPQHF.